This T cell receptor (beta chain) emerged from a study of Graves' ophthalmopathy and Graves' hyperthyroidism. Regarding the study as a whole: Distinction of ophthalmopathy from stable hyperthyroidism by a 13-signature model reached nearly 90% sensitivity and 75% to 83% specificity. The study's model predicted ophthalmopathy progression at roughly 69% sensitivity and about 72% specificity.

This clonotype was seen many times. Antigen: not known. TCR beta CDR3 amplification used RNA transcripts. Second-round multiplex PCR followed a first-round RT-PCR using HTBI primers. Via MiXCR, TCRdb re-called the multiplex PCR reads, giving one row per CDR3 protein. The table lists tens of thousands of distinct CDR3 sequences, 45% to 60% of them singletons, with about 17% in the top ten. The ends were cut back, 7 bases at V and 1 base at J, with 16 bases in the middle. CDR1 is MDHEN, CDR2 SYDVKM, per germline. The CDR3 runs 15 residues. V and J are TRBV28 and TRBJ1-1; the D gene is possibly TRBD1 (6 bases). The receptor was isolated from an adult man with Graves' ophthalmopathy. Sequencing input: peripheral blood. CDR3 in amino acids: CASNSNRAANTEAFF. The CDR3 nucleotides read TGTGCCAGCAATTCGAACAGGGCGGCGAACACTGAAGCTTTCTTT. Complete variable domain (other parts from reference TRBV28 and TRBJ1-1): DVKVTQSSRYLVKRTGEKVFLECVQDMDHENMFWYRQDPGLGLRLIYFSYDVKMKEKGDIPEGYSVSREKKERFSLILESASTNQTSMYLCASNSNRAANTEAFFGQGTRLTVV.